The source of this T cell receptor (beta chain) is a study of cytomegalovirus exposure and HLA in healthy donors. Whole-study findings and limits: When a later analysis was performed, an Asian-associated ancestry cluster reportedly had fewer N-insertions than the 666-donor mean. Roughly uniform depth of sequencing across donors was assumed in presence/absence analyses. Productive status was seen about 87% or about 30% of the time for most TCR beta V segments in an earlier analysis.

With 0 bases removed from V and 1 base from J, the gap between germline ends came to 9 bases. This CDR3 has 15 amino acids. CDR1 is LNHDA, CDR2 SQIVND, per germline (reference sequence). It was with 60 Vbeta and 13 Jbeta primers that the PCR ran. Methods used by the authors: Among the unique TCR beta chains that a later analysis counted, about 81 million in all, about 12 million were shared. TCRdb's table, derived via immunoSEQ multiplex PCR, lists solely in-frame clones and lacks some. V, J and clone size reflect that table, while D and trimming were determined from the DNA. This table holds over 65,000 clones, approximately 75% found once. In the case of this clone: Its antigen is currently unknown.

This receptor was identified in a woman aged 40 to 50 in good health and CMV-seronegative. The sequencing sample was made of PBMCs. The chain joins TRBV19 to TRBJ1-1; D is undetermined. The CDR3 DNA is TGTGCCAGTAGTATAGATTGGGGAGAGAACACTGAAGCTTTCTTT. This codes for CASSIDWGENTEAFF.